These 29 T cell receptor beta chains were all obtained from the same sample, sequenced in a study of shared clonotypes between healthy human individuals. Sequencing was performed with immunoSEQ multiplex PCR; in TCRdb, only in-frame clones are kept and a portion is missing. The sample carries roughly 500,000 clones, more than 75% recorded once. The specimen sequenced was PBMCs. These receptors originate from a woman in her 40s in good health. Some clones in this sample may be carry-over from other donors' samples.

The rearrangement links TRBV11-3 to TRBJ1-1; D is uncertain. CDR1 is SGHNT and CDR2 is YENEEA in the germline V gene. The CDR3 consists of 14 residues. V lost 1 base, J lost 3 bases, and 9 bases lay in between. The CDR3 bases are TGTGCCAGCAGCTTAGGGGTGGGAGACACTGAAGCTTTCTTT. Amino acid sequence: CASSLGVGDTEAFF.

The V call is TRBV28, the J call TRBJ2-7; 10 bases align to TRBD2. The germline V gene has CDR1 MDHEN and CDR2 SYDVKM. Unmatched junction bases numbered 2, after V lost 5 bases and J lost 1 base. The length of the CDR3 is 14 residues. The CDR3 bases are TGTGCCAGCAGTAGCGGGAGGGCTTCCTACGAGCAGTACTTC. Translating gives CASSSGRASYEQYF.

This chain connects TRBV19 to TRBJ1-2; D is perhaps TRBD1 (6 bases). The CDR3 has 14 residues. CDR1 LNHDA and CDR2 SQIVND come from the germline V gene (reference sequence). V lost 3 bases and J 8 bases, leaving 16 bases between the germline ends. The CDR3 reads CASSMTAGVRGYTF. The CDR3 DNA sequence: TGTGCCAGTAGTATGACGGCAGGGGTACGCGGCTACACCTTC.

To note about this clone: The sample carries other DNA sequences with the same CDR3. The chain joins TRBV5-4 to TRBJ2-6, with D possibly TRBD2 on 6 matching bases. The V end was cut by 5 bases, the J end by 3 bases, with 12 bases between. Germline loops: CDR1 SGHNT, CDR2 YYREEE (reference sequence). CDR3 length: 15 residues. In DNA, the CDR3 is TGTGCCAGCAGTCCGGCCGGGGGTGGGGCCAACGTCCTGACTTTC. Its translation: CASSPAGGGANVLTF.

This clone is a singleton in its sample. This rearrangement joins TRBV9 to TRBJ2-1; D is perhaps TRBD1 or TRBD2 (6 bases each). This CDR3 contains 16 residues. Trimming took off 4 bases at V and 7 bases at J, with 21 bases between the two ends. Per the germline V gene, CDR1 is SGDLS and CDR2 is YYNGEE. The CDR3 region has the DNA TGTGCCAGCAGCTCCATGGGGGGCCTGGTCGAGAATGAGCAGTTCTTC. This translates into CASSSMGGLVENEQFF. The variable domain in full, completed from reference TRBV9 and TRBJ2-1, reads DSGVTQTPKHLITATGQRVTLRCSPRSGDLSVYWYQQSLDQGLQFLIQYYNGEERAKGNILERFSAQQFPDLHSELNLSSLELGDSALYFCASSSMGGLVENEQFFGPGTRLTVL.

Here the CDR3 reads CASSRVGGTSSYEQYF. The CDR3 DNA sequence: TGTGCCAGCAGCCGTGTGGGGGGCACGAGCTCCTACGAGCAGTACTTC. This chain joins TRBV7-2 and TRBJ2-7; D possibly uses TRBD1 or TRBD2 (6 bases each). CDR3 length: 16 residues. CDR1 and CDR2 (germline): SGHTA, FQGNSA. The germline V and J ends were trimmed by 5 bases and 0 bases, with 17 bases remaining between them.

V is TRBV5-4 and J is TRBJ1-2, with 10 bases matching TRBD1. CDR1 and CDR2 (germline): SGHNT, YYREEE (reference sequence). Trimming took 5 bases from V and 2 from J; bases not matched to a gene: 3. This CDR3 is built from 14 residues. The CDR3 region has the DNA TGTGCCAGCAGGCCGGACAGGGGGAACTATGGCTACACCTTC. Its translation is CASRPDRGNYGYTF.

Only one count was recorded for this clone. This chain links TRBV10-3 with TRBJ2-3; 8 bases match TRBD2. Per the germline V gene, CDR1 is ENHRY and CDR2 is SYGVKD. Trimming at V came to 4 bases and at J to 0 bases, leaving 6 bases not matched to a gene. There are 16 residues in the CDR3. CDR3 amino acids: CAISGKGLVSTDTQYF. The CDR3 bases are TGTGCCATCAGTGGGAAGGGACTAGTTAGCACAGATACGCAGTATTTT.

This chain joins TRBV4-3 and TRBJ2-7; perhaps TRBD2 as D (6 bases). The V end lost 0 bases, the J end lost 2 bases, and 11 bases lay between the germline ends. The CDR3 consists of 15 residues. Germline CDR1 is LGHNA and CDR2 is YSLEER. The CDR3 DNA is TGCGCCAGCAGCCAAGATTTCCGCGGGACCTACGAGCAGTACTTC. Protein product: CASSQDFRGTYEQYF.

This clone is a singleton in its sample. The rearrangement uses TRBV4-2 and TRBJ2-3; 8 positions match TRBD1. The V and J ends lost 4 bases and 0 bases, in that order; junction bases with no gene match: 3. Germline lookup yields CDR1 LGHNA and CDR2 YNFKEQ. The CDR3 has 15 amino acids. DNA of the CDR3: TGTGCCAGCAGCCGGGGACAGGATAGCACAGATACGCAGTATTTT. Protein sequence: CASSRGQDSTDTQYF.

This chain's CDR3 is CASSQGLAGVGETQYF. As DNA, the CDR3 is TGTGCCAGCAGCCAAGGCCTAGCGGGAGTTGGGGAGACCCAGTACTTC. The chain is built from TRBV7-2 and TRBJ2-5; 10 bases fit TRBD2. The CDR3 spans 16 residues. J was trimmed by 5 bases and V by 5 bases; bases with no gene match: 11. Germline assignment: CDR1 SGHTA and CDR2 FQGNSA.

This clone appeared a few times. J is TRBJ1-1 and V is TRBV5-1; 9 bases fit TRBD1. J was trimmed by 5 bases and V by 5 bases; bases with no gene match: 4. Germline CDR1 SGHRS, CDR2 YFSETQ. The CDR3 is made up of 13 amino acids. CDR3 region: CASRTGQGTEAFF. The CDR3 nucleotides read TGCGCCAGCAGAACGGGACAGGGAACTGAAGCTTTCTTT.

The CDR3 is CASSDPLDFSYEQYF. CDR3 sequence (DNA): TGTGCCAGCAGTGACCCTCTGGACTTCTCCTACGAGCAGTACTTC. The chain has TRBV28 and TRBJ2-7, with D perhaps TRBD2 (5 bases). V was shortened by 5 bases and J by 0 bases, with 14 bases between the two germline ends. This CDR3 contains 15 residues. CDR1 is MDHEN, CDR2 SYDVKM, per germline.

The chain joins TRBV18 to TRBJ1-1; tentatively, D is TRBD1 (5 bases). V shed 4 bases and J shed 6 bases, with 18 bases lying between them. Germline lookup yields CDR1 KGHSH and CDR2 LQKENI. The CDR3 covers 15 residues. The CDR3: CASSQILSGTPEAFF. The CDR3 nucleotides read TGTGCCAGCTCACAGATCCTCTCCGGGACGCCTGAAGCTTTCTTT.

V gene TRBV18 combines with J gene TRBJ2-2; D unresolved. This CDR3 contains 15 residues. Deletions cut 3 bases from V and 0 bases from J, with 8 bases between. Germline V gene sequence: CDR1 KGHSH, CDR2 LQKENI. The CDR3 DNA is TGTGCCAGCTCACCGACCCAGACGAACACCGGGGAGCTGTTTTTT. It encodes CASSPTQTNTGELFF.

The CDR3 spells CAWSPGLAGAGDTQYF. CDR3 in DNA: TGTGCCTGGAGTCCCGGACTAGCGGGAGCTGGGGATACGCAGTATTTT. The rearrangement joins TRBV30 to TRBJ2-3, with 13 bases identical to TRBD2. Germline V gene sequence: CDR1 GTSNPN, CDR2 SVGIG (reference sequence). The J segment lost 6 bases and the V segment lost 2 bases, leaving 8 bases of the junction unmatched. The length of the CDR3 is 16 residues.

The chain recombines TRBV27 with TRBJ1-4, with D possibly TRBD1 on 5 matching bases. The germline gives CDR1 MNHEY, CDR2 SMNVEV (reference sequence). Trimming took 2 bases from V and 11 from J, leaving 12 bases between them. This CDR3 comprises 13 residues. CDR3: CASSLDRGIKLFF. Here the CDR3 DNA reads TGTGCCAGCAGTTTAGACAGAGGGATTAAACTGTTTTTT.

Many counts were recorded for this clone. The V and J genes are TRBV6-5 and TRBJ2-7; D perhaps matches TRBD1 (6 bases). Germline-derived CDR1 and CDR2 are MNHEY and SVGAGI. CDR3 length: 15 amino acids. The V end lost 2 bases, the J end lost 3 bases, and 14 bases lay between the germline ends. The CDR3 DNA reads TGTGCCAGCAGTTACGGCAGGGGTTCTTTCTACGAGCAGTACTTC. This translates into CASSYGRGSFYEQYF.

This chain connects TRBV28 to TRBJ1-5; tentatively, D is TRBD1 (5 bases). The V end lost 5 bases, the J end lost 10 bases, and 18 bases lay between the germline ends. This CDR3 is 14 amino acids long. Germline values: CDR1 MDHEN, CDR2 SYDVKM. The CDR3 reads CASSEGRQPGPQHF. CDR3 sequence (DNA): TGTGCCAGCAGTGAGGGGCGGCAGCCCGGACCCCAGCATTTT.

The chain recombines TRBV19 with TRBJ1-2; TRBD1 agrees at 11 bases. CDR1 and CDR2 (germline): LNHDA, SQIVND (reference sequence). CDR3 size: 16 residues. V lost 5 bases, J lost 1 base, and 6 bases stayed unmatched. The CDR3 region is CASSRPGTGGNYGYTF. Written as DNA, the CDR3 is TGTGCCAGTAGTCGCCCCGGGACAGGGGGTAACTATGGCTACACCTTC.

This clone has just one count. CDR3: CASSIVNDQETQYF. CDR3 DNA sequence: TGTGCCAGTAGTATAGTCAACGACCAAGAGACCCAGTACTTC. The gene calls are TRBV19 and TRBJ2-5; D unclear. The germline gives CDR1 LNHDA, CDR2 SQIVND (reference sequence). The CDR3 totals 14 residues. V was cut by 1 base and J by 0 bases, with 6 bases left in between.

This sequence joins TRBV4-3 and TRBJ2-1; 7 bases align to TRBD2. The CDR3 is made up of 15 amino acids. With 4 bases clipped from V and 5 bases from J, the junction kept 8 bases outside the gene matches. Germline V CDR1 and CDR2: LGHNA, YSLEER. The CDR3 DNA sequence: TGCGCCAGCAGCCCAGAACCGGGAGGAGACAATGAGCAGTTCTTC. Amino acid sequence: CASSPEPGGDNEQFF.

V gene TRBV11-2 combines with J gene TRBJ2-7, with D maybe TRBD2 (6 bases). The V end was cut by 1 base, the J end by 3 bases, with 16 bases between. The CDR3 is 16 residues long. Germline V CDR1 and CDR2: SGHAT, FQNNGV. The CDR3 region is CASSLGTGGAHYEQYF. The CDR3 nucleotides read TGTGCCAGCAGCTTAGGCACGGGCGGGGCCCACTACGAGCAGTACTTC.

Turning to this clone: It differs at one base from a far larger clone, so likely a read error. The chain carries TRBV5-2 and TRBJ2-1; no check of the table's D call, TRBD2, against the DNA was made. TRBV5-2 is classified as a pseudogene. The CDR3 is 15 residues long. The CDR3 DNA follows: TGTGCCAGCAGCCCGGGACTAGCGGGAGAGAATGAGCAGTTCTTC. Translating it yields CASSPGLAGENEQFF.

The J gene is TRBJ1-2, the V gene TRBV7-2; 7 bases match TRBD1. V shed 2 bases and J 7 bases; nucleotides not matched to a gene: 7. The length of the CDR3 is 14 residues. Per the germline V gene, CDR1 is SGHTA and CDR2 is FQGNSA. As DNA, the CDR3 is TGTGCCAGCAGCTTAATCACAGGGGCGGGTGGCTACACCTTC. It codes for CASSLITGAGGYTF.

This clone has only a few counts. This chain uses TRBV18 with TRBJ1-1, with TRBD1 matching 10 bases. From germline, CDR1 is KGHSH and CDR2 LQKENI. With 2 bases clipped from V and 11 bases from J, the junction kept 8 bases outside the gene matches. There are 14 residues in the CDR3. The CDR3 here is CASSPNRDRGLAFF. Here the CDR3 DNA reads TGTGCCAGCTCACCAAACCGGGACAGGGGTTTGGCTTTCTTT.

In its sample, this clone was seen many times. This rearrangement joins TRBV2 to TRBJ2-1, with D perhaps being TRBD1 or TRBD2 (7 bases each). Per the germline V gene, CDR1 is SNHLY and CDR2 is FYNNEI. The CDR3 runs to 14 residues. Deletions cut 7 bases from V and 5 bases from J, with 15 bases between. The CDR3 here is CASTPGGGDNEQFF. The CDR3 coding sequence is TGTGCCAGCACCCCAGGGGGAGGGGACAATGAGCAGTTCTTC.

The rearrangement links TRBV27 to TRBJ1-1; no reliable D call. Deletions cut 6 bases from V and 3 bases from J, with 11 bases between. Germline loops: CDR1 MNHEY, CDR2 SMNVEV (reference sequence). The CDR3 is made up of 13 amino acids. In DNA, the CDR3 is TGTGCCAGCAGCCGACATTGGGACACTGAAGCTTTCTTT. Encoded protein: CASSRHWDTEAFF.

This clone was observed a single time. The J gene is TRBJ1-1, the V gene TRBV29-1, with TRBD1 matching 8 bases. The germline gives CDR1 SQVTM, CDR2 ANQGSEA. The CDR3 is 14 residues long. Trimming cost V 3 bases and J 4 bases; bases outside gene matches: 7. CDR3 bases: TGCAGCGTTGATTCGGGCGGGACAGGCACTGAAGCTTTCTTT. Its translation is CSVDSGGTGTEAFF.